This T cell receptor (beta chain) appears in the sequencing data of a study of T cell repertoires in cytomegalovirus infection. Study in general: A matching HLA type, together with CMV infection, was signaled by public TCR beta signatures.

TCRdb re-called the reads with MiXCR, one entry per CDR3 protein. The table lists 200,000 to 300,000 distinct CDR3 sequences, approximately 9.2% of them singletons. CDR3 length: 13 residues. V shed 3 bases and J shed 0 bases, with 6 bases lying between them. Germline CDR1 is SGHDT and CDR2 is YYEEEE. This clonotype has ten or more counts. The sequence came from a human donor in good health (CMV status not recorded). Some clones in this sample may be carry-over from other donors' samples. This chain links TRBV5-6 with TRBJ1-2; weak D call: TRBD1 (6 bases). Sequenced material: PBMCs. CDR3 nucleotides: TGTGCCAGCAGCTGGACAGCTAACTATGGCTACACCTTC. Translation: CASSWTANYGYTF. Drawing the rest from reference TRBV5-6 and TRBJ1-2, the complete variable domain is DAGVTQSPTHLIKTRGQQVTLRCSPKSGHDTVSWYQQALGQGPQFIFQYYEEEERQRGNFPDRFSGHQFPNYSSELNVNALLLGDSALYLCASSWTANYGYTFGSGTRLTVV.